This TCR beta chain stems from a study of OX40 agonist ivuxolimab in advanced cancers. Study-level background: Of the patients, three showed partial responses, one with hepatocellular carcinoma and two with cutaneous melanoma.

Study findings and constraints: Antigen specificity was not determined for the expanded peripheral T cells. Low levels of normalized T-cell clonal expansion also appeared in some nonresponders. At 0.1 to 3.0 mg/kg and by week 6, CD4+ and CD8+ T cells in the blood had expanded clonally.

Details on this clone: Its cognate antigen is unknown.

Method: immunoSEQ multiplex PCR; TCRdb's copy keeps in-frame clones and lacks some. Of tens of thousands of clones in the sample, 70% to 90% were seen once. The clonotype comes from an adult with an advanced solid tumor such as melanoma, head and neck, liver or kidney cancer. Sequenced here: CD4+ or CD8+ T cells sorted from blood, sampled in a trial of the OX40 agonist ivuxolimab.

CDR3 in DNA: TGTGCCAGCAGTCTCTGGCAGGGGAACACTGAAGCTTTCTTT. As protein: CASSLWQGNTEAFF. The chain is built from TRBV6-1 and TRBJ1-1, with D perhaps TRBD1 (5 bases). Trimming removed 5 bases at V and 1 base at J, with 11 bases between. CDR3 length: 14 amino acids. Per germline, CDR1 MNHNS and CDR2 SASEGT.